A single sample is the source of the 32 T cell receptor beta chains below, sequenced in a study of low-dose radiotherapy and immunotherapy resistance in tumors. Time point here: before trial treatment. Covering alpha and beta chains, TRAV- and TRBV-specific primers were used for the first-strand cDNA. Amplification, which lasted 20 to 25 PCR cycles, used a constant-region primer and V-primer adapter to amplify TCRs. Each CDR3 protein gets one entry after TCRdb re-called the reads with MiXCR. The sample includes tens of thousands of distinct CDR3 sequences, roughly a quarter seen only once; the top ten take around 5%. This specimen consisted of PBMCs, obtained before treatment. These receptors were collected from a male donor with prostate cancer.

This clonotype was picked up many times. CDR3 nucleotides: TGCGCCAGCAGCCTGGGACGGTCGGGCACTGAAGCTTTCTTT. It specifies CASSLGRSGTEAFF. This rearrangement joins TRBV5-1 to TRBJ1-1; the D gene is possibly TRBD1 (5 bases). There are 14 residues in the CDR3. Trimming stripped 4 bases from V and 4 bases from J, with 14 bases between. CDR1 SGHRS and CDR2 YFSETQ come from the germline V gene.

This clonotype was seen ten or more times. The chain has TRBV2 and TRBJ2-5; D remains unclear. CDR1 and CDR2 from the germline V gene are SNHLY and FYNNEI. The CDR3 is made up of 15 amino acids. V lost 3 bases, J lost 2 bases, and 13 bases lay in between. The chain's CDR3 is CASSESPTLQETQYF. The CDR3 DNA reads as TGTGCCAGCAGTGAGTCGCCTACCCTACAAGAGACCCAGTACTTC. Supplemented by reference TRBV2 and TRBJ2-5, the full variable domain reads EPEVTQTPSHQVTQMGQEVILRCVPISNHLYFYWYRQILGQKVEFLVSFYNNEISEKSEIFDDQFSVERPDGSNFTLKIRSTKLEDSAMYFCASSESPTLQETQYFGPGTRLLVL.

This clonotype was observed many times. The rearrangement uses TRBV2 and TRBJ2-6, with 8 bases aligning to TRBD1. The CDR3 runs 13 residues. V shed 7 bases, J shed 12 bases, and the junction held 8 bases outside the gene matches. Germline CDR1 SNHLY, CDR2 FYNNEI. Written as DNA, the CDR3 is TGTGCCAGCAACTTACAGGGGGTAGGCGTCCTGACTTTC. Amino acid sequence: CASNLQGVGVLTF.

The table lists this clonotype with many counts. The chain joins TRBV2 to TRBJ2-2; a possible D gene is TRBD1 (5 bases). V was pared by 5 bases and J by 1 base, with 14 bases between. Germline V gene lookup returns CDR1 SNHLY and CDR2 FYNNEI. The CDR3 is made up of 16 amino acids. Here the CDR3 reads CASSLKGYRNTGELFF. The CDR3 bases are TGTGCCAGCAGTCTAAAGGGGTATCGGAACACCGGGGAGCTGTTTTTT.

The sample holds many counts of this clonotype. The chain couples TRBV4-2 to TRBJ2-1, with D perhaps matching TRBD2 (7 bases). The CDR3 extends over 15 amino acids. V was shortened by 2 bases and J by 4 bases, with 12 bases between the two germline ends. Per germline, CDR1 LGHNA and CDR2 YNFKEQ. The CDR3 DNA reads as TGTGCCAGCAGCCAATTAGGGGGAGGGTACAATGAGCAGTTCTTC. It specifies CASSQLGGGYNEQFF.

V usage is TRBV18 and J usage is TRBJ2-7, with 7 bases lining up with TRBD1. Trimming removed 3 bases from V and 2 bases from J; junction bases left unmatched: 7. The CDR3 loop spans 15 amino acids. The germline V gene encodes CDR1 KGHSH and CDR2 LQKENI. DNA of the CDR3: TGTGCCAGCTCACCCTTAACCGGGACAGCCTACGAGCAGTACTTC. It is translated as CASSPLTGTAYEQYF. Full variable domain (rest looked up from reference TRBV18 and TRBJ2-7): NAGVMQNPRHLVRRRGQEARLRCSPMKGHSHVYWYRQLPEEGLKFMVYLQKENIIDESGMPKERFSAEFPKEGPSILRIQQVVRGDSAAYFCASSPLTGTAYEQYFGPGTRLTVT.

This clonotype was seen at least ten times. The chain links TRBV12-3 or TRBV12-4 to TRBJ2-1, with 7 bases lining up with TRBD1. Trimming at V came to 3 bases and at J to 0 bases, leaving 2 bases not matched to a gene. This CDR3 is 15 amino acids long. CDR3 nucleotide sequence: TGTGCCAGCAGTTTCAGACAGGGCTCCTACAATGAGCAGTTCTTC. This translates into CASSFRQGSYNEQFF.

This clonotype was seen a handful of times. J is TRBJ1-4 and V is TRBV7-9; maybe TRBD1 (6 bases). CDR3 size: 16 residues. Deletions cut 7 bases from V and 5 bases from J, with 20 bases between. Germline V gives CDR1 SEHNR, CDR2 FQNEAQ (reference sequence). The CDR3, as DNA: TGTGCCAGCACTCCGGGACAAGGTTGGGTGAATGAAAAACTGTTTTTT. It yields the protein CASTPGQGWVNEKLFF.

The chain uses TRBV12-3 or TRBV12-4 and TRBJ2-3; 12 positions match TRBD2. The CDR3 totals 18 residues. V dropped 4 bases and J dropped 3; count of bases not matched to a gene: 11. In DNA form, the CDR3 reads TGTGCCAGCAGTTCCCCCGGGACTAGCGGGCTACCGACAGATACGCAGTATTTT. Protein product: CASSSPGTSGLPTDTQYF.

This chain links TRBV4-1 with TRBJ1-1, with D unresolved. This CDR3 spans 12 amino acids. V shed 4 bases and J shed 5 bases, with 8 bases lying between them. Germline assignment: CDR1 MGHRA and CDR2 YSYEKL. CDR3: CASSLLGTEAFF. CDR3 DNA: TGCGCCAGCAGCCTCCTCGGAACTGAAGCTTTCTTT.

This clonotype has ten or more counts. This chain links TRBV29-1 with TRBJ1-1, with TRBD1 identical over 7 bases. V gave up 7 bases and J gave up 2 bases; unmatched junction bases: 7. This CDR3 spans 13 amino acids. Per germline, CDR1 SQVTM and CDR2 ANQGSEA. The CDR3 is CSAGGQINTEAFF. The CDR3 coding sequence is TGCAGCGCCGGGGGACAGATCAACACTGAAGCTTTCTTT.

This clonotype was recorded at least ten times. J is TRBJ1-1 and V is TRBV7-3; D remains unclear. Germline-derived CDR1 and CDR2 are SGHTA and FQGTGA. Between the trimmed V and J ends, which lost 0 bases and 10 bases, there was a span of 9 bases. This CDR3 spans 12 amino acids. CDR3 nucleotides: TGTGCCAGCAGCTTAACTGGAGGGAGAGCTTTCTTT. Its translation is CASSLTGGRAFF.

This clonotype was detected many times. V gene TRBV14 combines with J gene TRBJ1-6; the match to TRBD1 covers 8 bases. The germline gives CDR1 SGHDN, CDR2 FVKESK. The CDR3 length is 15 residues. The trim removed 4 bases at V and 9 bases at J, leaving 8 bases unmatched. The CDR3 loop reads CASSPAHRGSSPLHF. The CDR3 DNA reads as TGTGCCAGCAGCCCTGCCCACAGGGGGAGTTCACCCCTCCACTTT.

This clonotype was observed at least ten times. DNA for the CDR3: TGCGCCAGCAGCCTACAGCTGGCCAGACAAAACTACAATGAGCAGTTCTTC. Translated: CASSLQLARQNYNEQFF. The chain links TRBV4-1 to TRBJ2-1; D not certain. From germline, CDR1 is MGHRA and CDR2 YSYEKL. V gave up 4 bases and J gave up 3 bases, with 19 bases separating them. This CDR3 has 17 residues.

The rearrangement uses TRBV3-1 and TRBJ2-1; TRBD1 aligns across 10 bases. Germline values: CDR1 LGHDT, CDR2 YNNKEL (reference sequence). CDR3 size: 15 residues. J lost 8 bases, V lost 4 bases, and 8 bases had no gene match. CDR3: CASSPGTGVFDEQFF. In nucleotides, the CDR3 is TGTGCCAGCAGCCCCGGGACAGGGGTTTTCGATGAGCAGTTCTTC.

This clonotype has ten or more counts. This chain joins TRBV5-1 and TRBJ2-1; 11 positions match TRBD2. There are 19 residues in the CDR3. Per the germline V gene, CDR1 is SGHRS and CDR2 is YFSETQ. V lost 2 bases, J lost 10 bases, and 20 bases stayed unmatched. This chain's CDR3 is CASSLEYLGTSGTLREQFF. The CDR3 DNA is TGCGCCAGCAGCTTAGAATACCTTGGGACTAGCGGAACGTTGAGGGAGCAGTTCTTC.

This clonotype was found many times. This chain links TRBV19 with TRBJ2-7; D possibly corresponds to TRBD1 (6 bases). V shed 0 bases and J shed 0 bases, with 15 bases lying between them. This CDR3 region has 17 residues. Per germline, CDR1 LNHDA and CDR2 SQIVND (reference sequence). DNA for the CDR3: TGTGCCAGTAGTATAGAGCCCTACAGGGATAGCTCCTACGAGCAGTACTTC. Translating gives CASSIEPYRDSSYEQYF.

This clonotype was found a few times. This chain connects TRBV5-5 to TRBJ2-5, with a tentative D call TRBD1 (6 bases). The CDR3 contains 14 residues. Trimming shortened V by 3 bases and J by 5 bases, and 14 bases separated the two germline ends. CDR1 SGHKS and CDR2 YYEKEE come from the germline V gene (reference sequence). The CDR3 bases are TGTGCCAGCAGCTGGGGACACGCCGGGGAGACCCAGTACTTC. Its protein is CASSWGHAGETQYF.

This clonotype has a count of ten or more. The chain has TRBV6-2 or TRBV6-3 and TRBJ2-5; D gene ambiguous. The CDR3 is 10 amino acids. Germline loops: CDR1 MNHEY, CDR2 SVGEGT. V was shortened by 9 bases and J by 1 base, with 3 bases between the two germline ends. In DNA form, the CDR3 reads TGTGCCAGTCCCCAAGAGACCCAGTACTTC. Amino acid sequence: CASPQETQYF.

This clonotype was counted a few times. This chain joins TRBV7-6 and TRBJ1-4; TRBD1 matches at 7 bases. V shed 5 bases and J 5 bases; nucleotides not matched to a gene: 8. Per germline, CDR1 SGHVS and CDR2 FNYEAQ. The CDR3 is 15 residues long. CDR3 nucleotides: TGTGCCAGCAGCGGAACGACAGGGCTAAATGAAAAACTGTTTTTT. Translated, it gives CASSGTTGLNEKLFF.

The chain has TRBV12-3 or TRBV12-4 and TRBJ2-7; 8 bases are shared with TRBD1. V gave up 4 bases and J gave up 5 bases; unmatched junction bases: 10. This CDR3 spans 15 amino acids. The CDR3 DNA reads as TGTGCCAGCAGTTACTACCCGGACAGGGTCCACGAGCAGTACTTC. Protein product: CASSYYPDRVHEQYF.

CDR3 protein: CASSPGNRFNTGELFF. CDR3 nucleotides: TGTGCCAGCTCACCGGGCAACCGATTCAACACCGGGGAGCTGTTTTTT. The chain recombines TRBV18 with TRBJ2-2; D remains ambiguous. This CDR3 contains 16 residues. The V end was cut by 3 bases, the J end by 2 bases, with 13 bases between. The germline gives CDR1 KGHSH, CDR2 LQKENI.

Worth noting for this clonotype: It differs at one base from a far larger clone, so likely a read error. This chain joins TRBV12-3 or TRBV12-4 and TRBJ1-5; a weak D match, TRBD1 (6 bases). The V end lost 10 bases, the J end lost 5 bases, and 21 bases lay between the germline ends. This CDR3 spans 15 amino acids. CDR3 region: CANSQDSGADQPQHF. As DNA, the CDR3 is TGTGCCAACAGCCAAGACTCGGGGGCCGATCAGCCCCAGCATTTT.

This clonotype was picked up many times. This chain uses TRBV28 with TRBJ1-5, with D maybe TRBD1 (6 bases). Per the germline V gene, CDR1 is MDHEN and CDR2 is SYDVKM. The CDR3 consists of 14 residues. Deletions cut 4 bases from V and 6 bases from J, with 13 bases between. The CDR3 DNA is TGTGCCAGCAGTTGGGTCCAGGGGATTCAGCCCCAGCATTTT. Translated, it gives CASSWVQGIQPQHF.

The genes are TRBV11-2 and TRBJ2-2, with D tentatively TRBD2 (5 bases). Germline CDR1 reads SGHAT; CDR2 reads FQNNGV. The CDR3 is 17 residues long. With 5 bases removed from V and 1 base from J, the gap between germline ends came to 17 bases. In nucleotides, the CDR3 is TGTGCCAGCAGCATAAATCCGGACTGGGAGAACACCGGGGAGCTGTTTTTT. It specifies CASSINPDWENTGELFF.

This clonotype was found many times. The V call is TRBV29-1, the J call TRBJ1-4; no clear D. CDR1 is SQVTM, CDR2 ANQGSEA, per germline. With 4 bases removed from V and 5 bases from J, the gap between germline ends came to 8 bases. This CDR3 is built from 12 residues. CDR3 sequence reads: CSVGQQNEKLFF. In nucleotides, the CDR3 is TGCAGCGTTGGGCAGCAGAATGAAAAACTGTTTTTT.

The V call is TRBV6-1, the J call TRBJ2-7, with D possibly called TRBD1 or TRBD2 (5 bases each). Germline V gene data show CDR1 as MNHNS and CDR2 as SASEGT. V was clipped by 5 bases and J by 6 bases, with 14 bases between them. The CDR3 sequence is 13 residues long. CDR3 DNA: TGTGCCAGCAGTTACTCCGGGACCTCCGAGCAGTACTTC. Translated: CASSYSGTSEQYF.

This clonotype qualifies as medium-sized. V is TRBV5-4 and J is TRBJ1-3; TRBD1 agrees at 7 bases. CDR3 length: 17 residues. The V gene's germline CDR1 is SGHNT and CDR2 YYREEE (reference sequence). V was clipped by 4 bases and J by 0 bases; unmatched bases: 10. CDR3 protein: CASSDDRVRHSGNTIYF. Here the CDR3 DNA reads TGTGCCAGCAGCGATGACAGGGTTCGCCACTCTGGAAACACCATATATTTT.

This rearrangement joins TRBV12-3 or TRBV12-4 to TRBJ2-1, with 15 nucleotides matching TRBD2. The trim removed 6 bases at V and 6 bases at J, leaving 3 bases unmatched. The CDR3 sequence is 15 residues long. CDR3 in amino acids: CASRWTSGRGNEQFF. The CDR3 DNA reads TGTGCCAGCAGATGGACTAGCGGGAGGGGCAATGAGCAGTTCTTC.

This clonotype was recorded at least ten times. The V and J genes are TRBV2 and TRBJ1-1; TRBD1 agrees at 10 bases. J gave up 5 bases and V 5 bases, and 8 bases lay outside the gene matches. The germline gives CDR1 SNHLY, CDR2 FYNNEI. The length of the CDR3 is 15 residues. The CDR3 DNA follows: TGTGCCAGCAGTCTGGGACAGGGGAGTATAACTGAAGCTTTCTTT. It codes for CASSLGQGSITEAFF.

This clonotype was detected a few times. V gene TRBV25-1 combines with J gene TRBJ2-5; D is uncertain. Trimming pared 2 bases from V and 1 base from J, leaving 8 bases between. Germline CDR1 MGHDK, CDR2 SYGVNS. The CDR3 extends over 14 amino acids. The CDR3 nucleotides read TGTGCCAGCAGTGAAGGGCCATTCCAAGAGACCCAGTACTTC. This gives the protein CASSEGPFQETQYF.

Ten or more counts support this clonotype. This chain uses TRBV10-3 with TRBJ1-5; D ambiguous. Per the germline V gene, CDR1 is ENHRY and CDR2 is SYGVKD. The CDR3 sequence is 13 residues long. Trimming removed 4 bases from V and 9 bases from J, with 13 bases in between. The CDR3 is CAISGDPQAPQHF. DNA for the CDR3: TGTGCCATCAGTGGTGACCCTCAGGCGCCCCAGCATTTT.